Here is one T cell receptor (beta chain) with its context. The sort gate was single viable CD3+CD4+CD8-CD45RO+ cells for memory CD4+ T cells. The data were produced by immunoSEQ multiplex PCR, yet TCRdb's version contains in-frame clones alone and is incomplete. This sample yields about 82,000 clones, of which 65% to 85% are seen a single time; roughly 0.85% belongs to the top ten. The data were taken from a study of memory CD4+ T cells and cytomegalovirus serostatus. Trimming removed 1 base from V and 0 bases from J, with 7 bases in between. Germline V CDR1 and CDR2: LNHDA, SQIVND (reference sequence). The CDR3 runs to 15 residues.

The source is an adult in good health and CMV-seronegative. This chain connects TRBV19 to TRBJ1-3; unclear D gene. The specimen sequenced was memory CD4+ T cells from blood. In DNA form, the CDR3 reads TGTGCCAGTAGTATAGCTGGGATCTCTGGAAACACCATATATTTT. This sequence encodes CASSIAGISGNTIYF.